The 15 T cell receptor beta chains reported below all come from one sample, sequenced in a study of T cell clonotyping in hematopoietic cell transplantation. TCRdb's copy holds only in-frame clones and misses some; the assay was immunoSEQ multiplex PCR. The sample carries about 29,000 clones, about 93% recorded once. Sample: PBMCs, taken 100 days after allogeneic stem cell transplant. These receptors were collected from a female patient aged 50-59 years who had an allogeneic stem cell transplant from a related donor, so the T cells may come from the graft donor. Some clones in this sample may be carry-over from other donors' samples.

The chain recombines TRBV28 with TRBJ2-5, with 9 bases identical to TRBD2. The CDR3 sequence is 14 residues long. The J segment lost 5 bases and the V segment lost 8 bases, leaving 9 bases of the junction unmatched. Germline V gene lookup returns CDR1 MDHEN and CDR2 SYDVKM. The CDR3 nucleotides read TGTGCCAGCGATAGCGGGGGCCCAAGGGAGACCCAGTACTTC. Its translation is CASDSGGPRETQYF.

This clone was found once. The rearrangement uses TRBV6-6 and TRBJ2-3; D remains ambiguous. V gave up 6 bases and J gave up 0 bases, with 4 bases separating them. The CDR3 is made up of 12 amino acids. Germline CDR1 reads MNHNY; CDR2 reads SVGAGI (reference sequence). The CDR3 loop reads CASRGSTDTQYF. The CDR3 region has the DNA TGTGCCAGCAGGGGGAGCACAGATACGCAGTATTTT.

This chain uses TRBV6-5 with TRBJ1-2, with TRBD1 matching 10 bases. After removal of 6 bases from V and 4 bases from J, the junction contained 5 bases not matched to a gene. This CDR3 is built from 14 residues. In germline, CDR1 is MNHEY, CDR2 SVGAGI. In DNA, the CDR3 is TGTGCCAGCAGACCCGACAGGGGGCTCTATGGCTACACCTTC. This gives the protein CASRPDRGLYGYTF.

The gene calls are TRBV4-1 and TRBJ2-7, with D possibly being TRBD2 (6 bases). Germline CDR1 reads MGHRA; CDR2 reads YSYEKL. The CDR3 is 16 residues long. V shed 0 bases and J shed 2 bases, with 14 bases lying between them. CDR3 loop: CASSQDSREDPYEQYF. For the CDR3, the DNA is TGCGCCAGCAGCCAAGATTCAAGGGAGGACCCCTACGAGCAGTACTTC.

The chain uses TRBV19 and TRBJ1-6; TRBD1 is a possible D gene (5 bases). Germline assignment: CDR1 LNHDA and CDR2 SQIVND (reference sequence). There are 16 residues in the CDR3. V lost 5 bases to trimming and J lost 7 bases, with 18 bases between them. The CDR3 bases are TGTGCCAGTAGTCCCCGAGGGGCCACCGGGAATTCACCCCTCCACTTT. Its protein product is CASSPRGATGNSPLHF.

The chain employs TRBV7-7 and TRBJ2-1; TRBD1 is a possible D gene (5 bases). The CDR3 contains 13 residues. Germline loops: CDR1 SSHAT, CDR2 FNYEAQ (reference sequence). With 5 bases removed from V and 10 bases from J, the gap between germline ends came to 15 bases. The CDR3 DNA follows: TGTGCCAGCAGCCCTCAGGGAATCGGCGAGCAGTTCTTC. Protein sequence: CASSPQGIGEQFF.

V gene TRBV2 combines with J gene TRBJ2-1; D might be TRBD1 (5 bases). From germline, CDR1 is SNHLY and CDR2 FYNNEI. V lost 4 bases to trimming and J lost 9 bases, with 19 bases between them. The CDR3 runs to 15 residues. The DNA for the CDR3 is TGTGCCAGCAGTGGCTCACCCACCACTCAGGGTGAGCAGTTCTTC. Translating it yields CASSGSPTTQGEQFF.

The rearrangement links TRBV5-1 to TRBJ1-4, with a tentative D call TRBD1 (6 bases). The CDR3 runs to 14 residues. CDR1 is SGHRS, CDR2 YFSETQ, per germline. Trimming took 2 bases from V and 7 from J, leaving 12 bases between them. The CDR3 bases are TGCGCCAGCAGCTTCAGGAAGGGGGGTGAAAAACTGTTTTTT. Translating gives CASSFRKGGEKLFF. Complete variable domain (other parts from reference TRBV5-1 and TRBJ1-4): KAGVTQTPRYLIKTRGQQVTLSCSPISGHRSVSWYQQTPGQGLQFLFEYFSETQRNKGNFPGRFSGRQFSNSRSEMNVSTLELGDSALYLCASSFRKGGEKLFFGSGTQLSVL.

This clone appeared once. The rearrangement uses TRBV30 and TRBJ2-7; D uncertain. The germline CDR1 and CDR2 sequences are GTSNPN and SVGIG (reference sequence). The V and J ends lost 1 base and 3 bases respectively, with 4 bases between them. The CDR3 is 11 residues long. CDR3 amino acids: CAWSADYEQYF. CDR3 in DNA: TGTGCCTGGAGTGCTGACTACGAGCAGTACTTC.

The J gene is TRBJ2-7, the V gene TRBV5-1, with D possibly being TRBD1 (5 bases). Between the trimmed V and J ends, which lost 2 bases and 6 bases, there was a span of 15 bases. Germline V gene lookup returns CDR1 SGHRS and CDR2 YFSETQ. The length of the CDR3 is 14 residues. This CDR3 reads CASSFPGRSGEQYF. The CDR3 DNA reads TGCGCCAGCAGCTTCCCAGGGCGGTCCGGCGAGCAGTACTTC.

The chain has TRBV5-1 and TRBJ2-7; 12 bases fit TRBD2. Unmatched junction bases numbered 14, after V lost 0 bases and J lost 1 base. Germline loops: CDR1 SGHRS, CDR2 YFSETQ. The CDR3 loop spans 20 amino acids. The CDR3 region has the DNA TGCGCCAGCAGCTTGGCCATAATGCGGCTAGCGGGGGGGCCTTCCTACGAGCAGTACTTC. Translation gives CASSLAIMRLAGGPSYEQYF.

The table lists this clone with a few counts. The chain is built from TRBV7-2 and TRBJ1-2, with 9 positions matching TRBD1. The V gene's germline CDR1 is SGHTA and CDR2 FQGNSA. V shed 0 bases and J 8 bases; nucleotides not matched to a gene: 7. CDR3 length equals 15 residues. The CDR3 coding sequence is TGTGCCAGCAGCTTAGCGTGGACAGGGGACGGGGGCTACACCTTC. It yields the protein CASSLAWTGDGGYTF.

The chain combines TRBV11-2 with TRBJ2-1, with D maybe TRBD2 (6 bases). The CDR3 runs 12 residues. Germline assignment: CDR1 SGHAT and CDR2 FQNNGV. The V gene lost 2 bases and the J gene lost 9 bases, with 8 bases spanning the gap. The DNA for the CDR3 is TGTGCCAGCAGCTTAAACGGGGGTGAGCAGTTCTTC. Translated, it gives CASSLNGGEQFF.

The chain's CDR3 is CASSPHTGGITEAFF. CDR3 nucleotides: TGTGCCAGCAGTCCGCACACAGGGGGCATCACTGAAGCTTTCTTT. V and J are TRBV6-5 and TRBJ1-1; TRBD1 matches at 9 bases. V was clipped by 5 bases and J by 4 bases; unmatched bases: 8. CDR1 and CDR2 (germline): MNHEY, SVGAGI. The CDR3 spans 15 residues.

The chain combines TRBV5-1 with TRBJ2-5; TRBD2 agrees at 10 bases. There are 16 residues in the CDR3. The germline V gene encodes CDR1 SGHRS and CDR2 YFSETQ. V gave up 0 bases and J gave up 5 bases; unmatched junction bases: 7. DNA of the CDR3: TGCGCCAGCAGCTTGGGCGTAGCGGGGGGCGTTGAGACCCAGTACTTC. Translating gives CASSLGVAGGVETQYF.